A single sample gave rise to the 20 T cell receptor beta chains below, sequenced in a study of T cell changes during pregnancy in multiple sclerosis. Profiled with immunoSEQ multiplex PCR; TCRdb holds only in-frame clones, not every one. The table has 70,000 to 95,000 clones, around 94% seen once. The sample here was peripheral blood, taken in the second trimester of pregnancy. Receptors were obtained from a female donor in good health, enrolled as a control in a pregnancy study.

This sequence joins TRBV25-1 and TRBJ1-2, with a weak D call TRBD1 (5 bases). Germline CDR1 reads MGHDK; CDR2 reads SYGVNS. The V end lost 6 bases, the J end lost 4 bases, and 12 bases lay between the germline ends. The CDR3 is 13 amino acids. CDR3 region: CASSGGTFYGYTF. Here the CDR3 DNA reads TGTGCCAGCAGCGGAGGGACTTTCTATGGCTACACCTTC.

The chain is built from TRBV7-8 and TRBJ1-2, with a weak D call TRBD1 (5 bases). Trimming shortened V by 8 bases and J by 4 bases, and 14 bases separated the two germline ends. CDR1 and CDR2 (germline): SGHVS, FQNEAQ. This CDR3 comprises 13 residues. CDR3 in DNA: TGTGCCAGCTCCCCGACAGAAATCTATGGCTACACCTTC. Its protein is CASSPTEIYGYTF.

The chain employs TRBV4-2 and TRBJ2-5, with 8 nucleotides matching TRBD1. The CDR3 extends over 14 amino acids. Germline V CDR1 and CDR2: LGHNA, YNFKEQ. V shed 6 bases, J shed 1 base, and the junction held 4 bases outside the gene matches. The CDR3 nucleotides are TGTGCCAGCAGTGCCGACAGGGGCCAAGAGACCCAGTACTTC. Its translation is CASSADRGQETQYF.

V usage is TRBV27 and J usage is TRBJ1-4, with D perhaps matching TRBD1 (6 bases). The CDR3 covers 18 residues. V gave up 5 bases and J gave up 0 bases, with 19 bases separating them. CDR1 and CDR2 from the germline V gene are MNHEY and SMNVEV (reference sequence). The CDR3 DNA reads as TGTGCCAGCAGTACCATACCATTCACAGGGACAACTAATGAAAAACTGTTTTTT. Amino acids: CASSTIPFTGTTNEKLFF.

The chain combines TRBV7-3 with TRBJ2-1; 7 bases match TRBD1. The CDR3 consists of 15 residues. CDR1 and CDR2 (germline): SGHTA, FQGTGA. V shed 5 bases, J shed 8 bases, and the junction held 12 bases outside the gene matches. The CDR3 protein is CASSRFGTEMDEQFF. The CDR3 region has the DNA TGTGCCAGCAGCCGCTTTGGGACAGAGATGGATGAGCAGTTCTTC.

The rearrangement links TRBV28 to TRBJ2-5; 9 bases map to TRBD2. The trim removed 8 bases at V and 4 bases at J, leaving 11 bases unmatched. This CDR3 has 15 residues. The germline CDR1 and CDR2 sequences are MDHEN and SYDVKM. CDR3 DNA sequence: TGTGCCAGCGGCTTTAGCGGGGGTTGGGGAGAGACCCAGTACTTC. Its protein is CASGFSGGWGETQYF. The full variable domain, with the rest looked up from reference TRBV28 and TRBJ2-5, is DVKVTQSSRYLVKRTGEKVFLECVQDMDHENMFWYRQDPGLGLRLIYFSYDVKMKEKGDIPEGYSVSREKKERFSLILESASTNQTSMYLCASGFSGGWGETQYFGPGTRLLVL.

This clone was seen more than once but under ten times. The CDR3 coding sequence is TGCGCCAGCAGCTTGCGGGGTAGCGGGGGTTCAGATACGCAGTATTTT. Its protein is CASSLRGSGGSDTQYF. The chain is built from TRBV5-1 and TRBJ2-3, with 9 bases fitting TRBD2. This CDR3 is 16 amino acids long. J lost 4 bases, V lost 1 base, and 7 bases had no gene match. The germline V gene has CDR1 SGHRS and CDR2 YFSETQ. Full variable domain (rest looked up from reference TRBV5-1 and TRBJ2-3): KAGVTQTPRYLIKTRGQQVTLSCSPISGHRSVSWYQQTPGQGLQFLFEYFSETQRNKGNFPGRFSGRQFSNSRSEMNVSTLELGDSALYLCASSLRGSGGSDTQYFGPGTRLTVL.

The gene calls are TRBV19 and TRBJ2-1; 11 bases fit TRBD2. The V and J ends lost 3 bases and 6 bases, in that order; junction bases with no gene match: 4. CDR1 and CDR2 from the germline V gene are LNHDA and SQIVND (reference sequence). The CDR3 is 15 amino acids. The CDR3 DNA reads TGTGCCAGTAGTATCCTAGCGGGGGGTTCCAATGAGCAGTTCTTC. Protein sequence: CASSILAGGSNEQFF.

V usage is TRBV9 and J usage is TRBJ1-1; no firm D call. V lost 0 bases to trimming and J lost 1 base, with 10 bases between them. Germline CDR1 reads SGDLS; CDR2 reads YYNGEE. The CDR3 is 15 amino acids. The CDR3 region is CASSVAQTSNTEAFF. The CDR3 bases are TGTGCCAGCAGCGTAGCACAGACCTCGAACACTGAAGCTTTCTTT.

The chain carries TRBV6-6 and TRBJ1-2; 8 bases line up with TRBD1. The CDR3 has 14 amino acids. Unmatched junction bases numbered 4, after V lost 0 bases and J lost 7 bases. The germline gives CDR1 MNHNY, CDR2 SVGAGI (reference sequence). CDR3 residues: CASSYSVTGGGYTF. CDR3 sequence (DNA): TGTGCCAGCAGTTACTCGGTAACAGGGGGTGGCTACACCTTC.

The CDR3 region is CAWRPGGTEAFF. The DNA for the CDR3 is TGTGCCTGGAGGCCCGGGGGCACTGAAGCTTTCTTT. This chain links TRBV30 with TRBJ1-1, with D tentatively TRBD1 (5 bases). Deletions cut 3 bases from V and 4 bases from J, with 9 bases between. Germline CDR1 and CDR2: GTSNPN and SVGIG (reference sequence). The CDR3 is made up of 12 amino acids.

The gene calls are TRBV14 and TRBJ2-5; D might be TRBD1 (5 bases). The CDR3 consists of 17 residues. Germline V gives CDR1 SGHDN, CDR2 FVKESK. Trimming cost V 0 bases and J 1 base, with 15 bases left between them. The CDR3 region has the DNA TGTGCCAGCAGCCAAGAGGGCGCAGGGTGGGCCCAAGAGACCCAGTACTTC. The encoded protein is CASSQEGAGWAQETQYF.

The rearrangement links TRBV5-1 to TRBJ2-3; 7 bases are shared with TRBD2. Germline CDR1 SGHRS, CDR2 YFSETQ. The CDR3 length is 20 residues. The junction had 18 bases not matched to a gene; V was cut back by 2 bases and J by 0 bases. The CDR3 bases are TGCGCCAGCAGCTTCTCAACCATGATTACGGCGGGGGTGAGCACAGATACGCAGTATTTT. Translated, it gives CASSFSTMITAGVSTDTQYF.

The chain has TRBV7-2 and TRBJ1-2; a weak D match, TRBD1 (6 bases). The CDR3 has 13 amino acids. Trimming stripped 6 bases from V and 4 bases from J, with 12 bases between. The germline gives CDR1 SGHTA, CDR2 FQGNSA. CDR3 in amino acids: CASSKQGVYGYTF. DNA of the CDR3: TGTGCCAGCAGTAAACAGGGAGTCTATGGCTACACCTTC.

The V gene is TRBV4-3, the J gene TRBJ2-7, with 8 bases that match TRBD1. Per germline, CDR1 LGHNA and CDR2 YSLEER. Unmatched junction bases numbered 9, after V lost 3 bases and J lost 5 bases. This CDR3 region has 15 residues. DNA of the CDR3: TGCGCCAGCAGCCAGACAGGGGTCGGGGTGGACGAGCAGTACTTC. It is translated as CASSQTGVGVDEQYF.

This clone was seen a few times. CDR3 DNA: TGCGCCAGCAGCCCTCGGGACAGGGGAAAAGCCTCTAACTATGGCTACACCTTC. Encoded protein: CASSPRDRGKASNYGYTF. The chain employs TRBV4-1 and TRBJ1-2; 10 bases are a match to TRBD1. CDR3 length equals 18 residues. V was clipped by 4 bases and J by 0 bases; unmatched bases: 11. Germline loops: CDR1 MGHRA, CDR2 YSYEKL.

The rearrangement joins TRBV15 to TRBJ1-2, with no clear D. Trimming pared 6 bases from V and 1 base from J, leaving 6 bases between. The germline V gene encodes CDR1 LNHNV and CDR2 YYDKDF (reference sequence). The CDR3 runs 12 residues. CDR3 DNA sequence: TGTGCCACCAGTGGCATTAACTATGGCTACACCTTC. As protein: CATSGINYGYTF.

This clone was observed a single time. V usage is TRBV5-4 and J usage is TRBJ1-2, with D perhaps TRBD1 (5 bases). CDR1 SGHNT and CDR2 YYREEE come from the germline V gene (reference sequence). Trimming took 3 bases from V and 4 from J, leaving 16 bases between them. The CDR3 runs 15 residues. CDR3 nucleotide sequence: TGTGCCAGCAGCTCGCCCAAACAGGCGACCTATGGCTACACCTTC. It yields the protein CASSSPKQATYGYTF.

The chain couples TRBV13 to TRBJ2-5; 8 bases match TRBD2. The CDR3 is 14 amino acids. After removal of 6 bases from V and 5 bases from J, the junction contained 8 bases not matched to a gene. Germline V gene lookup returns CDR1 PRHDT and CDR2 FYEKMQ (reference sequence). CDR3 loop: CASRRTGGGETQYF. CDR3 sequence (DNA): TGTGCCAGCAGACGGACCGGGGGGGGCGAGACCCAGTACTTC. The whole variable domain, remainder taken from reference TRBV13 and TRBJ2-5, is AAGVIQSPRHLIKEKRETATLKCYPIPRHDTVYWYQQGPGQDPQFLISFYEKMQSDKGSIPDRFSAQQFSDYHSELNMSSLELGDSALYFCASRRTGGGETQYFGPGTRLLVL.

The CDR3 nucleotides read TGTGCCAGCAGCTTAAAGAGGGGAGGGAAGAGCGAGCAGTACTTC. It yields the protein CASSLKRGGKSEQYF. The chain combines TRBV7-9 with TRBJ2-7; 7 nucleotides agree with TRBD2. Looked up from germline, CDR1 is SEHNR and CDR2 is FQNEAQ (reference sequence). The junction had 10 bases not matched to a gene; V was cut back by 2 bases and J by 6 bases. The CDR3 is 15 residues long. The full variable domain, completed using reference TRBV7-9 and TRBJ2-7, is DTGVSQNPRHKITKRGQNVTFRCDPISEHNRLYWYRQTLGQGPEFLTYFQNEAQLEKSRLLSDRFSAERPKGSFSTLEIQRTEQGDSAMYLCASSLKRGGKSEQYFGPGTRLTVT.